A single sample gave rise to the 10 T cell receptor beta chains below, sequenced in a study of CD8+ T cells in alopecia areata. Following RNA extraction, reverse transcription yielded cDNA that acted as the sequencing template. Profiling relied on immunoSEQ multiplex PCR, and the TCRdb table lists in-frame clones only, not all of them. The repertoire holds 100,000 to 150,000 clones, with approximately 49% as singletons. The input for sequencing was CD8+ T cells sorted from blood, taken at week 0. The receptor source for this set is a human donor with alopecia areata.

This clone was found once. This chain joins TRBV4-1 and TRBJ2-7, with D tentatively TRBD1 (5 bases). The germline CDR1 and CDR2 sequences are MGHRA and YSYEKL. Between the trimmed V and J ends, which lost 4 bases and 3 bases, there was a span of 16 bases. The CDR3 spans 15 residues. CDR3 sequence (DNA): TGCGCCAGCAGCCGCCTTCCGGACAAATTCTACGAGCAGTACTTC. It specifies CASSRLPDKFYEQYF.

This chain uses TRBV5-1 with TRBJ1-1, with D possibly being TRBD1 (5 bases). Per germline, CDR1 SGHRS and CDR2 YFSETQ. V was shortened by 3 bases and J by 3 bases, with 9 bases between the two germline ends. The CDR3 extends over 13 amino acids. In DNA form, the CDR3 reads TGCGCCAGCAGCTGGGGAGGGGACACTGAAGCTTTCTTT. It specifies CASSWGGDTEAFF. The whole variable domain, remainder taken from reference TRBV5-1 and TRBJ1-1, is KAGVTQTPRYLIKTRGQQVTLSCSPISGHRSVSWYQQTPGQGLQFLFEYFSETQRNKGNFPGRFSGRQFSNSRSEMNVSTLELGDSALYLCASSWGGDTEAFFGQGTRLTVV.

V is TRBV7-9 and J is TRBJ1-5; D is undetermined. Trimming stripped 5 bases from V and 9 bases from J, with 8 bases between. Germline values: CDR1 SEHNR, CDR2 FQNEAQ (reference sequence). The CDR3 totals 11 residues. CDR3 sequence (DNA): TGTGCCAGCAGCACCACGGGGCCCCAGCATTTT. This gives the protein CASSTTGPQHF.

The chain combines TRBV27 with TRBJ2-5; perhaps TRBD2 as D (5 bases). With the DNA end fitting TRBJ2-7 better, the J assignment may be wrong. The CDR3 runs 14 residues. The germline CDR1 and CDR2 sequences are MNHEY and SMNVEV (reference sequence). CDR3 sequence (DNA): TGTGCCAGCAGCTACAGCGACTACTCCTACGAGCAGTACTTC. This encodes CASSYSDYSYEQYF.

This sequence joins TRBV5-4 and TRBJ2-1; possibly TRBD1 or TRBD2 for D (5 bases each). The V and J ends lost 0 bases and 10 bases respectively, with 11 bases between them. Germline V gives CDR1 SGHNT, CDR2 YYREEE (reference sequence). The CDR3 loop spans 13 amino acids. CDR3 DNA: TGTGCCAGCAGCTTGGACGTCAGGGACGAGCAGTTCTTC. It is translated as CASSLDVRDEQFF.

V usage is TRBV25-1 and J usage is TRBJ1-5; D gene uncertain. This CDR3 is built from 14 residues. V dropped 5 bases and J dropped 4 bases, with 12 bases sitting between them. Per germline, CDR1 MGHDK and CDR2 SYGVNS. This CDR3 reads CASSHPPGNQPQHF. CDR3 nucleotides: TGTGCCAGCAGTCATCCCCCGGGGAATCAGCCCCAGCATTTT.

The chain recombines TRBV6-5 with TRBJ2-5, with 8 positions matching TRBD1. This CDR3 is built from 14 residues. Germline V gene sequence: CDR1 MNHEY, CDR2 SVGAGI. The junction had 10 bases not matched to a gene; V was cut back by 8 bases and J by 5 bases. DNA of the CDR3: TGTGCCAGCGGAGGCGGACAGGGTTGGGAGACCCAGTACTTC. This encodes CASGGGQGWETQYF.

This rearrangement joins TRBV4-1 to TRBJ2-3; tentatively, D is TRBD1 (5 bases). The V and J ends lost 0 bases and 4 bases respectively, with 8 bases between them. CDR3 length: 14 amino acids. Looked up from germline, CDR1 is MGHRA and CDR2 is YSYEKL. The CDR3 DNA is TGCGCCAGCAGCCAAGAAGGGGCATCAGATACGCAGTATTTT. Protein: CASSQEGASDTQYF.

The rearrangement links TRBV9 to TRBJ1-3, with 8 bases aligning to TRBD1. The CDR3 totals 16 residues. With 2 bases clipped from V and 0 bases from J, the junction kept 4 bases outside the gene matches. Germline CDR1 SGDLS, CDR2 YYNGEE. The CDR3 reads CASSVSGTGSGNTIYF. CDR3 coding DNA: TGTGCCAGCAGCGTCAGCGGGACAGGCTCTGGAAACACCATATATTTT.

The chain combines TRBV27 with TRBJ2-7, with TRBD2 identical over 15 bases. The CDR3 sequence is 16 residues long. J gave up 4 bases and V 6 bases, and 7 bases lay outside the gene matches. Per the germline V gene, CDR1 is MNHEY and CDR2 is SMNVEV (reference sequence). CDR3 nucleotides: TGTGCCAGCAGCTTAGGGACTAGCGGGGGGAAATACGAGCAGTACTTC. As protein: CASSLGTSGGKYEQYF.